This TCR beta chain comes out of a study of blood T cell repertoires in COVID-19. Study-level information: COVID-19 samples, acute and convalescent, were from the United States, Italy and Spain. T cells, B-cell-depleted T cells, or PBMCs provided the cDNA or gDNA that served as material.

Allocation to cohorts depended on clinical history reported by the participants. Donors in Cohort 3 counted as recovered after two negative PCRs, clearance, or symptom resolution. Data came from immunoSEQ multiplex PCR; TCRdb stores just in-frame clones and leaves some out. The sample includes a few hundred thousand clones, about 85% of them seen just once. The source is a woman aged 45-65 years who had recovered from COVID-19. The sample consisted of PBMCs or T cells enriched from blood (not recorded which).

The CDR3 here is CAISEPTYGGDTEAFF. The CDR3 DNA reads TGTGCCATCAGTGAACCGACTTACGGGGGGGACACTGAAGCTTTCTTT. The chain employs TRBV10-3 and TRBJ1-1; D possibly corresponds to TRBD1 (5 bases). V dropped 3 bases and J dropped 3 bases, with 17 bases sitting between them. The germline V gene has CDR1 ENHRY and CDR2 SYGVKD. CDR3 length: 16 residues.